Below are 26 T cell receptor beta chains sequenced from a single sample in a study of T-cell memory formation after mild COVID-19. MiXCR was run by TCRdb on the 5' RACE reads, yielding one entry per CDR3 protein. The sample contains about 250,000 distinct CDR3 sequences, about a sixth of which appear only once. Source material: PBMCs or a T cell subset sorted from them (not recorded which). Receptors were obtained from a man in his late teens or twenties who had mild COVID-19 (a few samples of this study predate the infection). Cell type and time point are not known.

V is TRBV7-2 and J is TRBJ2-2; a possible D gene is TRBD1 (5 bases). CDR1 and CDR2 from the germline V gene are SGHTA and FQGNSA. The CDR3 consists of 14 residues. The V and J ends lost 7 bases and 2 bases respectively, with 11 bases between them. CDR3: CASKGVLNTGELFF. The CDR3 region has the DNA TGTGCCAGCAAAGGGGTCCTTAACACCGGGGAGCTGTTTTTT.

This clonotype was observed a few times. The chain couples TRBV3-1 to TRBJ1-1, with D unresolved. Germline V gene data show CDR1 as LGHDT and CDR2 as YNNKEL (reference sequence). This CDR3 spans 14 amino acids. V was trimmed by 0 bases and J by 4 bases, leaving 9 bases between them. CDR3 sequence: CASSQDGWITEAFF. CDR3 nucleotide sequence: TGTGCCAGCAGCCAAGATGGGTGGATCACTGAAGCTTTCTTT. Filled out from reference TRBV3-1 and TRBJ1-1, the complete variable domain reads DTAVSQTPKYLVTQMGNDKSIKCEQNLGHDTMYWYKQDSKKFLKIMFSYNNKELIINETVPNRFSPKSPDKAHLNLHINSLELGDSAVYFCASSQDGWITEAFFGQGTRLTVV.

There are a few counts of this clonotype. The V gene is TRBV2, the J gene TRBJ2-2; D is uncertain. CDR1 SNHLY and CDR2 FYNNEI come from the germline V gene. This CDR3 region has 14 residues. Trimming removed 5 bases from V and 0 bases from J, with 7 bases in between. The CDR3 DNA is TGTGCCAGCAGTTCTATTGCGAACACCGGGGAGCTGTTTTTT. As protein: CASSSIANTGELFF. The full variable domain, rest sourced from reference TRBV2 and TRBJ2-2, is EPEVTQTPSHQVTQMGQEVILRCVPISNHLYFYWYRQILGQKVEFLVSFYNNEISEKSEIFDDQFSVERPDGSNFTLKIRSTKLEDSAMYFCASSSIANTGELFFGEGSRLTVL.

The chain is built from TRBV4-3 and TRBJ1-1, with D hard to call. The germline V and J ends were trimmed by 1 base and 4 bases, with 13 bases remaining between them. The CDR3 spans 15 residues. From germline, CDR1 is LGHNA and CDR2 YSLEER. The DNA for the CDR3 is TGCGCCAGCAGCCAAGGGTCCAGAATGAGCACTGAAGCTTTCTTT. Encoded protein: CASSQGSRMSTEAFF.

This rearrangement joins TRBV11-2 to TRBJ2-1; 8 bases line up with TRBD2. V shed 2 bases and J 14 bases; nucleotides not matched to a gene: 14. The CDR3 covers 15 residues. The V gene's germline CDR1 is SGHAT and CDR2 FQNNGV. For the CDR3, the DNA is TGTGCCAGCAGCTTACCGTTCCGGGGGGGGGCCCCGAAGTTCTTC. Amino acid sequence: CASSLPFRGGAPKFF.

This clonotype was recorded many times. The gene calls are TRBV27 and TRBJ2-7, with 9 nucleotides matching TRBD1. The CDR3 runs 14 residues. Germline trimming cut 5 bases from V and 6 bases from J; bases unmatched to any gene: 8. Germline CDR1 and CDR2: MNHEY and SMNVEV (reference sequence). The CDR3 spells CASSRPGQGAEQYF. In DNA form, the CDR3 reads TGTGCCAGCAGTCGCCCGGGACAGGGTGCCGAGCAGTACTTC.

The sample holds a few counts of this clonotype. The rearrangement uses TRBV7-2 and TRBJ2-2; unclear D gene. This CDR3 spans 15 amino acids. CDR1 and CDR2 from the germline V gene are SGHTA and FQGNSA. V gave up 1 base and J gave up 5 bases, with 11 bases separating them. This CDR3 reads CASSLVVLVTGELFF. In DNA form, the CDR3 reads TGTGCCAGCAGCTTAGTAGTATTAGTTACCGGGGAGCTGTTTTTT.

This clonotype was detected a few times. This chain connects TRBV6-2 or TRBV6-3 to TRBJ1-5; 9 bases are a match to TRBD1. Unmatched junction bases numbered 5, after V lost 2 bases and J lost 0 bases. The CDR3 contains 17 residues. In germline, CDR1 is MNHEY, CDR2 SVGEGT. The CDR3 DNA reads as TGTGCCAGCAGTTACACTCGGACAGGGGATAGCAATCAGCCCCAGCATTTT. As protein: CASSYTRTGDSNQPQHF.

J is TRBJ2-7 and V is TRBV6-2 or TRBV6-3; a weak D match, TRBD1 (5 bases). The CDR3 sequence is 13 residues long. The V end was cut by 2 bases, the J end by 2 bases, with 7 bases between. Per germline, CDR1 MNHEY and CDR2 SVGEGT. This chain's CDR3 is CASSYDSPYEQYF. The CDR3 DNA reads TGTGCCAGCAGTTACGACAGCCCCTACGAGCAGTACTTC.

This clonotype has only a few counts. This chain links TRBV12-3 or TRBV12-4 with TRBJ2-3; tentatively, D is TRBD2 (6 bases). V lost 0 bases to trimming and J lost 0 bases, with 10 bases between them. The CDR3 extends over 16 amino acids. The CDR3 DNA reads as TGTGCCAGCAGTTTAGCTCCGGGGGTTAGCACAGATACGCAGTATTTT. This encodes CASSLAPGVSTDTQYF.

This clonotype turned up a few times. V and J are TRBV12-3 or TRBV12-4 and TRBJ2-2; TRBD1 matches at 10 bases. V lost 8 bases and J lost 5; bases outside the gene matches: 11. The CDR3 covers 16 residues. The CDR3 is CASGGRPGQGTGELFF. The CDR3 DNA is TGTGCCAGCGGTGGCCGACCGGGACAGGGGACCGGGGAGCTGTTTTTT.

This clonotype was counted a few times. The J gene is TRBJ2-3, the V gene TRBV30, with 9 bases matching TRBD2. V lost 3 bases to trimming and J lost 1 base; unmatched junction nucleotides: 2. The CDR3 loop spans 14 amino acids. CDR1 is GTSNPN and CDR2 is SVGIG in the germline V gene (reference sequence). CDR3 loop: CAWRLAGGTDTQYF. Written as DNA, the CDR3 is TGTGCCTGGAGGTTAGCGGGGGGCACAGATACGCAGTATTTT.

This clonotype turned up a few times. The rearrangement joins TRBV7-2 to TRBJ1-5; TRBD1 agrees at 9 bases. The CDR3 length is 15 residues. V gave up 5 bases and J gave up 9 bases; unmatched junction bases: 11. Germline V CDR1 and CDR2: SGHTA, FQGNSA. The CDR3 sequence: CASSPGQGVGWPQHF. The DNA for the CDR3 is TGTGCCAGCAGCCCGGGACAGGGTGTGGGGTGGCCCCAGCATTTT.

The rearrangement uses TRBV5-1 and TRBJ2-7; D might be TRBD1 (6 bases). V gave up 1 base and J gave up 2 bases, with 7 bases separating them. In germline, CDR1 is SGHRS, CDR2 YFSETQ. This CDR3 has 13 amino acids. Here the CDR3 reads CASSLTGTYEQYV. The DNA for the CDR3 is TGCGCCAGCAGCTTGACAGGGACCTACGAGCAGTACGTC.

This chain uses TRBV20-1 with TRBJ2-7; tentative D call: TRBD2 (6 bases). The V and J ends lost 5 bases and 4 bases respectively, with 18 bases between them. The germline gives CDR1 DFQATT, CDR2 SNEGSKA (reference sequence). The CDR3 totals 14 residues. The CDR3 here is CSADGGGARYEQYF. CDR3 DNA sequence: TGCAGTGCTGACGGCGGCGGGGCTAGGTACGAGCAGTACTTC.

This clonotype has a count of ten or more. V is TRBV5-1 and J is TRBJ2-3; possibly TRBD2 for D (5 bases). Germline CDR1 and CDR2: SGHRS and YFSETQ. V lost 4 bases and J lost 4, with 10 bases in between. This CDR3 has 13 residues. The CDR3 sequence: CASSTEGSDTQYF. In DNA form, the CDR3 reads TGCGCCAGCAGCACTGAGGGATCAGATACGCAGTATTTT.

The gene calls are TRBV2 and TRBJ1-4; 9 nucleotides line up with TRBD1. V was pared by 2 bases and J by 7 bases, with 5 bases of the junction left unmatched. The CDR3 has 15 residues. Germline V gene sequence: CDR1 SNHLY, CDR2 FYNNEI. Here the CDR3 DNA reads TGTGCCAGCAGTGAACTACAGGGGGCTGTTGAAAAACTGTTTTTT. Translation gives CASSELQGAVEKLFF.

The rearrangement joins TRBV11-2 to TRBJ1-2; D not resolved. The CDR3 runs to 13 residues. V lost 9 bases, J lost 8 bases, and 19 bases lay in between. Germline-derived CDR1 and CDR2 are SGHAT and FQNNGV. The CDR3 region is CASRMFGARGYTF. The CDR3 nucleotides read TGTGCCAGTAGAATGTTCGGTGCAAGGGGCTACACCTTC.

CDR3 sequence: CSVDPAWGGNTQYF. DNA of the CDR3: TGCAGCGTTGATCCAGCGTGGGGGGGGAATACGCAGTATTTT. This chain connects TRBV29-1 to TRBJ2-3; TRBD2 agrees at 7 bases. Germline trimming cut 3 bases from V and 7 bases from J; bases unmatched to any gene: 10. This CDR3 has 14 residues. From germline, CDR1 is SQVTM and CDR2 ANQGSEA.

This clonotype has more than one count but fewer than ten. This chain links TRBV28 with TRBJ2-5; D may be TRBD1 (5 bases). Trimming took 7 bases from V and 2 from J, leaving 8 bases between them. Germline V CDR1 and CDR2: MDHEN, SYDVKM. CDR3 size: 12 residues. The CDR3 region is CASIDRQETQYF. CDR3 DNA sequence: TGTGCCAGCATAGACAGACAAGAGACCCAGTACTTC.

Only a few counts were recorded for this clonotype. The chain has TRBV7-9 and TRBJ2-3; TRBD2 might be the D (6 bases). The CDR3 runs to 15 residues. V dropped 5 bases and J dropped 2 bases, with 14 bases sitting between them. Germline CDR1 reads SEHNR; CDR2 reads FQNEAQ (reference sequence). The CDR3 loop reads CASSTDSGLTDTQYF. DNA of the CDR3: TGTGCCAGCAGCACAGATAGCGGACTCACAGATACGCAGTATTTT.

Only a few counts were recorded for this clonotype. J is TRBJ2-2 and V is TRBV5-1, with 11 bases lining up with TRBD2. Germline V gene sequence: CDR1 SGHRS, CDR2 YFSETQ. Unmatched junction bases numbered 2, after V lost 1 base and J lost 0 bases. CDR3 length equals 17 residues. DNA for the CDR3: TGCGCCAGCAGCTTGCCTAGCGGGGGGTCGAACACCGGGGAGCTGTTTTTT. Translated, it gives CASSLPSGGSNTGELFF.

This clonotype has a count of ten or more. The chain joins TRBV7-6 to TRBJ2-7; D gene unclear. CDR1 SGHVS and CDR2 FNYEAQ come from the germline V gene. CDR3 size: 13 residues. The V end was cut by 1 base, the J end by 3 bases, with 7 bases between. The CDR3 nucleotides read TGTGCCAGCAGCTTAGGCAGAGACTACGAGCAGTACTTC. Translated, it gives CASSLGRDYEQYF.

This clonotype has a handful of counts. The rearrangement joins TRBV5-1 to TRBJ1-1; 7 bases align to TRBD1. The V gene's germline CDR1 is SGHRS and CDR2 YFSETQ. This CDR3 has 15 amino acids. J lost 3 bases, V lost 4 bases, and 9 bases had no gene match. The CDR3 here is CASSPRTTGHTEAFF. In DNA, the CDR3 is TGCGCCAGCAGCCCTCGGACGACAGGGCACACTGAAGCTTTCTTT.

This clonotype was observed a few times. The chain couples TRBV2 to TRBJ1-2, with TRBD1 matching 9 bases. CDR1 SNHLY and CDR2 FYNNEI come from the germline V gene. The CDR3 spans 12 residues. The V segment lost 11 bases and the J segment 6 bases; nucleotides outside the gene matches: 7. The CDR3 here is CAGGQGRNGYTF. The CDR3 bases are TGTGCCGGGGGACAGGGCCGCAATGGCTACACCTTC.

This clonotype has at least ten counts. J is TRBJ2-3 and V is TRBV29-1; 14 bases agree with TRBD2. The CDR3 sequence is 14 residues long. Germline loops: CDR1 SQVTM, CDR2 ANQGSEA. J gave up 6 bases and V 4 bases, and 3 bases lay outside the gene matches. The CDR3 spells CSVVGLAGGDTQYF. The CDR3 DNA follows: TGCAGCGTTGTAGGACTAGCGGGGGGCGATACGCAGTATTTT.